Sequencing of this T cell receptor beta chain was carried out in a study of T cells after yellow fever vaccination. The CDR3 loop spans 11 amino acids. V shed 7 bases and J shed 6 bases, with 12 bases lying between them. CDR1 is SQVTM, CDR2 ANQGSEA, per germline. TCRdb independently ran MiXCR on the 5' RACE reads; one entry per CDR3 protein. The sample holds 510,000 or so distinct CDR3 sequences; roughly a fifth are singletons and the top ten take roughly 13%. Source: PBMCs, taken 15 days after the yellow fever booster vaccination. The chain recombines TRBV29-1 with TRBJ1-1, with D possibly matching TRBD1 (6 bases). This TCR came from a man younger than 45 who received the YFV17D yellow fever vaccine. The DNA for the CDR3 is TGCAGCGCAACAGGGTCCGCTGAAGCTTTCTTT. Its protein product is CSATGSAEAFF.